Listed here are 25 T cell receptor beta chains from one sample, sequenced in a study of blood T cells in healthy people across ages (dated by TCRdb to between 2015 and 2017). To prepare the library, 5' RACE was applied. TCRdb shows the sequencer as Illumina HiSeq 2500. A second PCR of roughly 6 to 11 cycles was run with a J-beta primer mix and a sample-barcoded 5' primer. The public sequencing data were trimmed at Q25 with fastp and processed into clonotypes with MiXCR by TCRdb, which kept only in-frame beta chains. Rows are unified per CDR3 protein, each entry keeping the most common DNA and genes. The sample table holds over a million distinct CDR3 sequences, of which 45% were seen once. Clones ranked in the top ten supply approximately 17% of the sample. Sample: blood. These TCRs come from an older woman in good health.

This chain joins TRBV7-9 and TRBJ2-7, with 9 bases aligning to TRBD1. The germline CDR1 and CDR2 sequences are SEHNR and FQNEAQ (reference sequence). The CDR3 consists of 14 residues. V gave up 5 bases and J gave up 4 bases; unmatched junction bases: 6. The CDR3 protein is CASSLRDREYEQYF. CDR3 coding DNA: TGTGCCAGCAGCCTCCGGGACAGGGAATACGAGCAGTACTTC.

This chain connects TRBV4-1 to TRBJ2-3; 12 bases line up with TRBD2. V was clipped by 2 bases and J by 6 bases; unmatched bases: 6. This CDR3 is built from 16 residues. CDR1 and CDR2 from the germline V gene are MGHRA and YSYEKL. The CDR3 bases are TGCGCCAGCAGCCAACCGACTAGCGGGAGTGCTGATACGCAGTATTTT. Translation gives CASSQPTSGSADTQYF.

The chain links TRBV20-1 to TRBJ1-5; the D gene is possibly TRBD1 (5 bases). This CDR3 spans 15 amino acids. CDR1 is DFQATT and CDR2 is SNEGSKA in the germline V gene (reference sequence). With 3 bases removed from V and 0 bases from J, the gap between germline ends came to 12 bases. CDR3 protein: CSARGGASSNQPQHF. The DNA for the CDR3 is TGCAGTGCTAGGGGGGGTGCCAGTAGCAATCAGCCCCAGCATTTT.

Concerning this clonotype: No conserved phenylalanine or tryptophan ends this CDR3, so it is likely a read error. This sequence joins TRBV5-1 and TRBJ2-7, with D unclear. The CDR3 covers 14 residues. Between the trimmed V and J ends, which lost 4 bases and 2 bases, there was a span of 13 bases. Germline V gene sequence: CDR1 SGHRS, CDR2 YFSETQ. The CDR3 protein is CASSPTPGPYEQYS. CDR3 nucleotides: TGCGCCAGCAGCCCTACCCCAGGACCCTACGAGCAGTACTCC.

This chain joins TRBV5-6 and TRBJ2-3, with 7 bases that match TRBD1. The CDR3 sequence is 14 residues long. Germline loops: CDR1 SGHDT, CDR2 YYEEEE. V lost 5 bases to trimming and J lost 2 bases; unmatched junction nucleotides: 5. CDR3 sequence: CASRWDSHTDTQYF. The CDR3 nucleotides read TGTGCCAGCAGGTGGGACAGCCACACAGATACGCAGTATTTT.

This clonotype has only a few counts. The J gene is TRBJ1-2, the V gene TRBV20-1; a possible D gene is TRBD1 (5 bases). Trimming left V 3 bases short and J 7 bases short, with 18 bases between. Germline values: CDR1 DFQATT, CDR2 SNEGSKA (reference sequence). CDR3 length equals 14 residues. The CDR3: CSASYPGVRAGYTF. CDR3 nucleotides: TGCAGTGCTAGTTATCCGGGGGTGAGGGCTGGCTACACCTTC.

This chain links TRBV11-1 with TRBJ2-1; no firm D call. The CDR3 has 18 residues. V lost 1 base to trimming and J lost 5 bases, with 21 bases between them. The germline V gene encodes CDR1 SGHAT and CDR2 FQDESV (reference sequence). CDR3 region: CASSLVRSCGRVDNEQFF. Here the CDR3 DNA reads TGTGCCAGCAGCTTAGTTCGTTCCTGCGGCCGGGTGGACAATGAGCAGTTCTTC.

This rearrangement joins TRBV2 to TRBJ2-2; the D gene could be TRBD1 or TRBD2 (5 bases each). The CDR3 is 15 amino acids. Germline V gives CDR1 SNHLY, CDR2 FYNNEI. V lost 6 bases, J lost 6 bases, and 17 bases lay in between. DNA of the CDR3: TGTGCCAGCAGGCGACCGGGACCGTGGGCCGGGGAGCTGTTTTTT. Translated: CASRRPGPWAGELFF.

Only a few counts were recorded for this clonotype. The chain uses TRBV15 and TRBJ2-7; the D is unclear. This CDR3 contains 14 residues. Per the germline V gene, CDR1 is LNHNV and CDR2 is YYDKDF (reference sequence). V lost 0 bases and J 2 bases, leaving 8 bases between the germline ends. CDR3 loop: CATSREGHTYEQYF. The CDR3 nucleotides read TGTGCCACCAGCAGAGAGGGCCATACCTACGAGCAGTACTTC.

The chain's CDR3 is CASSSRRGTSGRREQFF. CDR3 nucleotides: TGTGCCAGCAGTTCGCGTCGCGGGACTAGCGGGAGGAGGGAGCAGTTCTTC. The chain recombines TRBV7-6 with TRBJ2-1; 15 nucleotides agree with TRBD2. V lost 6 bases and J lost 10; bases outside the gene matches: 13. This CDR3 region has 17 residues. The germline gives CDR1 SGHVS, CDR2 FNYEAQ.

The V gene is TRBV28, the J gene TRBJ2-7, with 7 bases identical to TRBD2. The CDR3 is 15 residues long. Germline values: CDR1 MDHEN, CDR2 SYDVKM. V trimming: 7 bases; J trimming: 2 bases; junction bases outside the gene matches: 11. The chain's CDR3 is CASNSASGGTYEQYF. In DNA form, the CDR3 reads TGTGCCAGCAATTCAGCTAGCGGTGGAACCTACGAGCAGTACTTC.

The chain has TRBV15 and TRBJ2-5; 8 bases align to TRBD2. The closer fit of TRBJ2-7 to the DNA end suggests the J call may be wrong. The CDR3 consists of 16 residues. Looked up from germline, CDR1 is LNHNV and CDR2 is YYDKDF (reference sequence). Written as DNA, the CDR3 is TGTGCCACTCGGGGGGGCGGCGGGAGTACTTTGCACGAGCAGTACTTC. Translating gives CATRGGGGSTLHEQYF.

This clonotype was detected only a few times. V gene TRBV6-4 combines with J gene TRBJ2-7; no clear D gene. CDR3 length equals 11 residues. Germline CDR1 reads MRHNA; CDR2 reads SNTAGT. V lost 9 bases and J lost 3, with 9 bases in between. The CDR3 region has the DNA TGTGCCAGGAGCCCCCACTACGAGCAGTACTTC. Its protein product is CARSPHYEQYF.

V usage is TRBV12-5 and J usage is TRBJ2-7; D may be TRBD2 (7 bases). This CDR3 is 16 amino acids long. CDR1 LGHNT and CDR2 FRNRAP come from the germline V gene. V was clipped by 6 bases and J by 5 bases, with 23 bases between them. The CDR3 sequence is CASGTTGLREGNEQYF. CDR3 coding DNA: TGTGCTAGTGGGACAACAGGGCTAAGGGAGGGAAACGAGCAGTACTTC.

The chain combines TRBV12-3 or TRBV12-4 with TRBJ1-2; the D gene is possibly TRBD1 (5 bases). CDR3 length: 14 amino acids. Trimming stripped 10 bases from V and 3 bases from J, with 18 bases between. Here the CDR3 reads CATTVQGGDYGYTF. The CDR3 DNA sequence: TGTGCCACCACCGTCCAGGGAGGGGACTATGGCTACACCTTC.

V and J are TRBV14 and TRBJ2-5, with D possibly TRBD2 on 6 matching bases. The length of the CDR3 is 14 residues. The germline V gene has CDR1 SGHDN and CDR2 FVKESK. V lost 0 bases and J 5 bases, leaving 10 bases between the germline ends. CDR3 loop: CASSQDLGRETQYF. Written as DNA, the CDR3 is TGTGCCAGCAGCCAAGATCTGGGGAGGGAGACCCAGTACTTC.

The J gene is TRBJ2-5, the V gene TRBV6-5; D is possibly TRBD1 (6 bases). The CDR3 runs to 14 residues. V was cut by 6 bases and J by 0 bases, with 11 bases left in between. Germline values: CDR1 MNHEY, CDR2 SVGAGI. The CDR3 coding sequence is TGTGCCAGCAGAAAACAGGGTAACCAAGAGACCCAGTACTTC. As protein: CASRKQGNQETQYF.

This clonotype was found many times. The genes are TRBV12-3 or TRBV12-4 and TRBJ1-5; D gene unclear. Trimming removed 6 bases from V and 6 bases from J, with 15 bases in between. The CDR3 contains 14 residues. CDR3 protein: CASSAIGVGQPQHF. The CDR3 DNA reads TGTGCCAGCAGCGCTATTGGGGTTGGTCAGCCCCAGCATTTT.

V and J are TRBV9 and TRBJ2-5, with 8 bases that match TRBD1. The CDR3 sequence is 17 residues long. V lost 0 bases, J lost 1 base, and 8 bases stayed unmatched. The germline V gene encodes CDR1 SGDLS and CDR2 YYNGEE. This CDR3 is CASSVGPQGAGQETQYF. The DNA of the CDR3 is TGTGCCAGCAGCGTAGGGCCCCAGGGGGCCGGCCAAGAGACCCAGTACTTC.

This clonotype was seen just once. The gene calls are TRBV12-3 or TRBV12-4 and TRBJ2-7, with D possibly being TRBD2 (6 bases). CDR3 size: 15 residues. V was trimmed by 6 bases and J by 9 bases, leaving 24 bases between them. The CDR3 loop is CASSNYGLGGVGQYF. Here the CDR3 DNA reads TGTGCCAGCAGCAACTATGGTTTGGGGGGTGTAGGGCAGTACTTC.

The rearrangement uses TRBV4-1 and TRBJ2-1; D is possibly TRBD2 (7 bases). Matching the DNA end better, TRBJ2-7 makes the J call doubtful. This CDR3 region has 17 residues. Germline V gene data show CDR1 as MGHRA and CDR2 as YSYEKL. In nucleotides, the CDR3 is TGCGCCAGCAGCCTCACCTCGAAAGGGGGGGACTACAATGAGCAGTACTTC. It translates to CASSLTSKGGDYNEQYF.

This clonotype was seen a handful of times. This chain connects TRBV12-3 or TRBV12-4 to TRBJ1-5; tentative D call: TRBD1 (6 bases). The V and J ends lost 3 bases and 7 bases respectively, with 25 bases between them. The CDR3 sequence is 18 residues long. The DNA of the CDR3 is TGTGCCAGCAGTTTCGGGTCAGGGGCCGGCCGAGAAAGGCAGCCCCAGCATTTT. This codes for CASSFGSGAGRERQPQHF.

The rearrangement joins TRBV25-1 to TRBJ1-4, with D perhaps matching TRBD1 (6 bases). The CDR3 spans 17 residues. Germline values: CDR1 MGHDK, CDR2 SYGVNS. Trimming stripped 0 bases from V and 0 bases from J, with 11 bases between. CDR3 in DNA: TGTGCCAGCAGTGAATATGGGGGGCCCCCAACTAATGAAAAACTGTTTTTT. It encodes CASSEYGGPPTNEKLFF.

This chain joins TRBV11-2 and TRBJ1-2; 7 positions match TRBD1. CDR1 SGHAT and CDR2 FQNNGV come from the germline V gene. The CDR3 extends over 16 amino acids. Trimming cost V 5 bases and J 7 bases; bases outside gene matches: 16. The DNA of the CDR3 is TGTGCCAGCAGCCCATTGGACAGGAGAGTGTTGAGTGGCTACACCTTC. Translated, it gives CASSPLDRRVLSGYTF.

The chain joins TRBV5-6 to TRBJ2-7, with 8 bases fitting TRBD2. Unmatched junction bases numbered 4, after V lost 0 bases and J lost 2 bases. Per the germline V gene, CDR1 is SGHDT and CDR2 is YYEEEE. The CDR3 contains 15 residues. The CDR3 nucleotides are TGTGCCAGCAGCTTGGCTGGGCGGGAGGCCTACGAGCAGTACTTC. Protein: CASSLAGREAYEQYF.